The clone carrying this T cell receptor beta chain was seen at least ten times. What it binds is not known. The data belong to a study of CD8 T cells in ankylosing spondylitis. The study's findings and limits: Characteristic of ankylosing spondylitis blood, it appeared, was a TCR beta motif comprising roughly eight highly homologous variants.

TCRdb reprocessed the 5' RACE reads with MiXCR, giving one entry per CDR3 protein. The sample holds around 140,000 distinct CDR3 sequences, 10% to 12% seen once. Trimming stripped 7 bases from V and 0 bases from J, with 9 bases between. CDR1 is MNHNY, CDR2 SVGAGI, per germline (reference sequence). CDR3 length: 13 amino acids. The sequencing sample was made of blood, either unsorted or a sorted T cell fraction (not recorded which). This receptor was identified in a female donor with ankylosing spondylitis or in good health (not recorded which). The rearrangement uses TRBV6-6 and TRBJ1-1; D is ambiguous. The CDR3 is CASTRTVNTEAFF. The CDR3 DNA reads TGTGCCAGCACCCGGACGGTGAACACTGAAGCTTTCTTT.